This T cell receptor beta chain is from a study of OX40 agonist ivuxolimab in advanced cancers. Germline lookup yields CDR1 MNHEY and CDR2 SMNVEV (reference sequence). Germline trimming cut 2 bases from V and 2 bases from J; bases unmatched to any gene: 3. The CDR3 is 14 amino acids. The method was immunoSEQ multiplex PCR; TCRdb's version includes in-frame clones alone and lacks a portion of them. The table shows around 60,000 clones, with about 91% occurring only once. The specimen was CD4+ or CD8+ T cells sorted from blood, collected in a trial of the OX40 agonist ivuxolimab. The gene calls are TRBV27 and TRBJ2-7; 7 bases map to TRBD2. The sequence was obtained from an adult with an advanced solid tumor such as melanoma, head and neck, liver or kidney cancer. The CDR3 loop is CASSLMGGAYEQYF. CDR3 nucleotide sequence: TGTGCCAGCAGTTTAATGGGGGGGGCCTACGAGCAGTACTTC.